This T cell receptor beta chain was retrieved from a study of CD8+ T cells in alopecia areata. This clone was found a few times. Per germline, CDR1 SEHNR and CDR2 FQNEAQ (reference sequence). This CDR3 comprises 16 residues. V lost 4 bases, J lost 4 bases, and 19 bases lay in between. Extracted RNA was reverse transcribed, and the resulting cDNA served as sequencing template. Clones were sequenced by immunoSEQ multiplex PCR, and TCRdb holds only the in-frame ones, with some missing. The data contain some 170,000 clones, less than 80% of them seen just once; the ten biggest clones take up more than 9.5%.

The receptor was isolated from a human donor with alopecia areata. The chain combines TRBV7-9 with TRBJ2-5; D may match TRBD1 or TRBD2 (5 bases each). The sample consisted of CD8+ T cells sorted from blood, taken at week 0. The CDR3 DNA is TGTGCCAGCAGCTCCTTACCGGGGCCAGACACAGAGACCCAGTACTTC. Its translation: CASSSLPGPDTETQYF.